The 26 T cell receptor beta chains in this list originate from one sample, sequenced in a study of blood T cell repertoires in COVID-19. The protocol was immunoSEQ multiplex PCR, while the TCRdb copy is restricted to in-frame clones and leaves out a portion. The profile covers 35,000 to 40,000 clones, with about 85% appearing a single time and roughly 13% taken by the ten largest. The sequenced sample consisted of peripheral blood. Source of these receptors: a human donor in a cohort sampled during active COVID-19.

The chain uses TRBV21-1 and TRBJ2-7; TRBD2 is the table's D call, not checked against the DNA. TRBV21-1 is a pseudogene. This CDR3 has 14 residues. In DNA, the CDR3 is TGTGCCAGCCGGCAACTAGCGGGGTTCTACGAGCAGTACTTC. Translation: CASRQLAGFYEQYF.

J is TRBJ1-2 and V is TRBV2; D is unclear. The CDR3 is 14 residues long. V gave up 4 bases and J gave up 3 bases, with 12 bases separating them. From germline, CDR1 is SNHLY and CDR2 FYNNEI. The CDR3 reads CASSAGTSDYGYTF. The CDR3 DNA follows: TGTGCCAGCAGTGCTGGTACTTCCGACTATGGCTACACCTTC.

The chain employs TRBV6-5 and TRBJ2-2; D perhaps matches TRBD2 (6 bases). Trimming left V 2 bases short and J 4 bases short, with 14 bases between. This CDR3 is 16 amino acids long. Per germline, CDR1 MNHEY and CDR2 SVGAGI. The CDR3 DNA sequence: TGTGCCAGCAGTTACCCGGGCGGGGCTTCCACCGGGGAGCTGTTTTTT. It specifies CASSYPGGASTGELFF.

Regarding this clone: The DNA is omitted, as the CDR3 cannot be located on it reliably, and the CDR3 follows TCRdb's listing. The gene calls are TRBV24-1 and TRBJ2-1; TRBD2, as called in the table, went unchecked against the DNA. Both ends counted, the CDR3 spans 12 residues. Per the germline V gene, CDR1 is KGHDR and CDR2 is SFDVKD. CDR3 sequence reads: CATSDFGEEQFF.

This clone has more than one count but fewer than ten. The V gene is TRBV18, the J gene TRBJ1-1, with TRBD1 matching 7 bases. V gave up 4 bases and J gave up 11 bases; unmatched junction bases: 7. CDR3 length equals 12 residues. CDR1 and CDR2 (germline): KGHSH, LQKENI. The CDR3 sequence is CASSRGQVGAFF. The CDR3, as DNA: TGTGCCAGCTCACGAGGACAGGTGGGGGCTTTCTTT.

The sample holds a few counts of this clone. This chain links TRBV4-1 with TRBJ1-2; D might be TRBD1 (5 bases). The CDR3 length is 13 residues. Germline V lookup: CDR1 MGHRA, CDR2 YSYEKL. Trimming left V 1 base short and J 4 bases short, with 7 bases between. This CDR3 reads CASSQVGGYGYTF. The CDR3 nucleotides read TGCGCCAGCAGCCAAGTGGGGGGCTATGGCTACACCTTC.

This clone came up a few times. This CDR3 is CASSPGGPGELFF. The CDR3 DNA is TGCGCCAGCAGCCCAGGGGGCCCCGGGGAGCTGTTTTTT. The rearrangement joins TRBV5-1 to TRBJ2-2, with TRBD1 identical over 8 bases. The CDR3 totals 13 residues. Germline V lookup: CDR1 SGHRS, CDR2 YFSETQ. Trimming removed 4 bases from V and 6 bases from J; junction bases left unmatched: 2.

The chain joins TRBV19 to TRBJ2-2, with TRBD2 identical over 9 bases. The CDR3 has 15 residues. V lost 0 bases and J lost 6; bases outside the gene matches: 2. Germline loops: CDR1 LNHDA, CDR2 SQIVND (reference sequence). CDR3 DNA sequence: TGTGCCAGTAGTATAGATCAGCGGGGGGCCGGGGAGCTGTTTTTT. Protein product: CASSIDQRGAGELFF.

This rearrangement joins TRBV15 to TRBJ1-3; 12 bases agree with TRBD1. V was pared by 0 bases and J by 7 bases, with 13 bases of the junction left unmatched. The germline V gene has CDR1 LNHNV and CDR2 YYDKDF (reference sequence). This CDR3 is 19 amino acids long. Here the CDR3 reads CATSREVGGTGGARNTIYF. CDR3 nucleotides: TGTGCCACCAGCAGAGAAGTTGGTGGGACAGGGGGCGCGCGGAACACCATATATTTT.

The V and J genes are TRBV9 and TRBJ2-2; perhaps TRBD2 as D (6 bases). Germline V gene sequence: CDR1 SGDLS, CDR2 YYNGEE. The ends were cut back, 0 bases at V and 1 base at J, with 7 bases in the middle. This CDR3 spans 15 amino acids. The CDR3 here is CASSVVGGNTGELFF. CDR3 nucleotides: TGTGCCAGCAGCGTAGTCGGGGGGAACACCGGGGAGCTGTTTTTT. Filled out from reference TRBV9 and TRBJ2-2, the complete variable domain reads DSGVTQTPKHLITATGQRVTLRCSPRSGDLSVYWYQQSLDQGLQFLIQYYNGEERAKGNILERFSAQQFPDLHSELNLSSLELGDSALYFCASSVVGGNTGELFFGEGSRLTVL.

The chain employs TRBV3-1 (or the pseudogene TRBV3-2) and TRBJ2-5; 10 positions agree with TRBD2. V lost 1 base and J lost 4; bases outside the gene matches: 3. CDR1 and CDR2 (germline): LGHDT, YNNKEL (reference sequence). This CDR3 spans 15 amino acids. For the CDR3, the DNA is TGTGCCAGCAGCCAAGCCTTAGCGGGGGGAGAGACCCAGTACTTC. As protein: CASSQALAGGETQYF.

This chain connects TRBV3-1 (or the pseudogene TRBV3-2) to TRBJ2-4; 15 nucleotides agree with TRBD2. Germline-derived CDR1 and CDR2 are LGHDT and YNNKEL (reference sequence). The CDR3 length is 20 residues. V trimming: 4 bases; J trimming: 0 bases; junction bases outside the gene matches: 10. The chain's CDR3 is CASSPRRTSGGAEAKNIQYF. The CDR3 DNA reads TGTGCCAGCAGCCCCCGTAGGACTAGCGGGGGGGCCGAAGCCAAAAACATTCAGTACTTC.

The V and J genes are TRBV3-1 (or the pseudogene TRBV3-2) and TRBJ2-3; tentative D call: TRBD1 (5 bases). CDR1 and CDR2 from the germline V gene are LGHDT and YNNKEL (reference sequence). This CDR3 spans 14 amino acids. Trimming cost V 0 bases and J 5 bases, with 9 bases left between them. The CDR3 loop reads CASSQEGRGDTQYF. CDR3 bases: TGTGCCAGCAGCCAAGAAGGTAGGGGAGATACGCAGTATTTT.

The rearrangement joins TRBV3-1 (or the pseudogene TRBV3-2) to TRBJ2-1, with D hard to call. Trimming stripped 6 bases from V and 0 bases from J, with 9 bases between. Per the germline V gene, CDR1 is LGHDT and CDR2 is YNNKEL (reference sequence). The CDR3 contains 14 residues. The DNA for the CDR3 is TGTGCCAGCAGGTCGGAGAACTCCTACAATGAGCAGTTCTTC. This codes for CASRSENSYNEQFF.

This chain connects TRBV5-1 to TRBJ2-5; 9 nucleotides match TRBD1. The CDR3 is 14 residues long. CDR1 and CDR2 (germline): SGHRS, YFSETQ. After removal of 2 bases from V and 5 bases from J, the junction contained 4 bases not matched to a gene. The CDR3 reads CASSLGTGLETQYF. The CDR3 nucleotides are TGCGCCAGCAGCTTAGGGACAGGGTTGGAGACCCAGTACTTC.

V gene TRBV27 combines with J gene TRBJ2-2; TRBD1 agrees at 7 bases. The J segment lost 3 bases and the V segment lost 6 bases, leaving 4 bases of the junction unmatched. This CDR3 contains 14 residues. CDR1 and CDR2 (germline): MNHEY, SMNVEV (reference sequence). The CDR3 spells CASRAQGDTGELFF. The CDR3 bases are TGTGCCAGCAGAGCGCAGGGGGACACCGGGGAGCTGTTTTTT.

The chain uses TRBV7-3 and TRBJ2-5; perhaps TRBD2 as D (7 bases). CDR1 and CDR2 from the germline V gene are SGHTA and FQGTGA. V was clipped by 6 bases and J by 2 bases, with 19 bases between them. The CDR3 length is 16 residues. CDR3 loop: CASSKLGGRLQETQYF. As DNA, the CDR3 is TGTGCCAGCAGTAAACTGGGGGGGCGGCTTCAAGAGACCCAGTACTTC.

This clone appeared a single time. This chain links TRBV7-2 with TRBJ2-5; TRBD2 aligns across 8 bases. The CDR3 extends over 15 amino acids. Trimming took 2 bases from V and 5 from J; bases not matched to a gene: 7. The germline CDR1 and CDR2 sequences are SGHTA and FQGNSA. CDR3 bases: TGTGCCAGCAGCTTAAACTCGGGACTAGTGGAGACCCAGTACTTC. Its translation: CASSLNSGLVETQYF.

The chain uses TRBV10-3 and TRBJ1-2; TRBD1 agrees at 10 bases. The CDR3 loop spans 13 amino acids. V was pared by 4 bases and J by 8 bases, with 4 bases of the junction left unmatched. Germline CDR1 reads ENHRY; CDR2 reads SYGVKD. DNA of the CDR3: TGTGCCATCAGTGGAGGGACAGGGGAGGGCTACACCTTC. This sequence encodes CAISGGTGEGYTF.

This chain uses TRBV25-1 with TRBJ2-7; 10 bases map to TRBD1. CDR3 length: 13 amino acids. V was pared by 4 bases and J by 7 bases, with 4 bases of the junction left unmatched. Germline loops: CDR1 MGHDK, CDR2 SYGVNS. The CDR3 nucleotides read TGTGCCAGCAGTGGGACAGGGGGTAGGGAGCAGTACTTC. Translated, it gives CASSGTGGREQYF.

The chain combines TRBV3-1 (or the pseudogene TRBV3-2) with TRBJ1-1; TRBD1 might be the D (6 bases). Trimming removed 4 bases at V and 5 bases at J, with 20 bases between. The CDR3 covers 16 residues. Germline V gene data show CDR1 as LGHDT and CDR2 as YNNKEL (reference sequence). The CDR3 protein is CASSRHGGAGDTEAFF. Here the CDR3 DNA reads TGTGCCAGCAGCCGCCATGGGGGGGCGGGGGATACTGAAGCTTTCTTT.

This clone was seen only once. The rearrangement links TRBV12-3 or TRBV12-4 to TRBJ2-1, with unresolved D. The CDR3 sequence is 12 residues long. V shed 5 bases and J shed 10 bases, with 12 bases lying between them. The CDR3 DNA is TGTGCCAGCAGTCTGACCGAGGTGGAGCAGTTCTTC. Translating it yields CASSLTEVEQFF.

The gene calls are TRBV29-1 and TRBJ1-2, with D maybe TRBD1 (5 bases). The CDR3 is made up of 14 amino acids. Germline V gives CDR1 SQVTM, CDR2 ANQGSEA. Trimming removed 6 bases at V and 1 base at J, with 15 bases between. As DNA, the CDR3 is TGCAGCGTCTCAAGACAGAACCATAACTATGGCTACACCTTC. This sequence encodes CSVSRQNHNYGYTF. Looking up the rest from reference TRBV29-1 and TRBJ1-2 gives the full variable domain: SAVISQKPSRDICQRGTSLTIQCQVDSQVTMMFWYRQQPGQSLTLIATANQGSEATYESGFVIDKFPISRPNLTFSTLTVSNMSPEDSSIYLCSVSRQNHNYGYTFGSGTRLTVV.

The rearrangement uses TRBV5-3 and TRBJ1-4, with D unresolved. TRBV5-3 is filed as an ORF, its function uncertain. The CDR3 runs to 16 residues. Trimming removed 3 bases at V and 1 base at J, with 13 bases between. DNA of the CDR3: TGTGCCAGAAGCTACCGACTGACGTTAACTAATGAAAAACTGTTTTTT. Its protein is CARSYRLTLTNEKLFF.

The chain uses TRBV7-6 and TRBJ2-2, with 10 bases lining up with TRBD2. CDR1 is SGHVS and CDR2 is FNYEAQ in the germline V gene. V was clipped by 0 bases and J by 4 bases; unmatched bases: 11. The CDR3 length is 19 residues. The CDR3 is CASSLALAGASGVTGELFF. The CDR3 region has the DNA TGTGCCAGCAGCTTAGCTCTAGCGGGGGCCTCTGGGGTCACCGGGGAGCTGTTTTTT.

The J gene is TRBJ1-1, the V gene TRBV6-4; 9 nucleotides align to TRBD1. Germline V gives CDR1 MRHNA, CDR2 SNTAGT. Losses at the gene ends were 2 bases for V and 4 bases for J; bases not matched to a gene: 2. The CDR3 contains 14 residues. CDR3 region: CASSDTDRGTEAFF. In nucleotides, the CDR3 is TGTGCCAGCAGTGACACGGACAGGGGCACTGAAGCTTTCTTT.